The next 7 T cell receptor beta chains were all read from a single sample in a study of monozygotic twins with inflammatory bowel disease. Each CDR3 protein gets one entry in TCRdb, which reprocessed the 5' RACE reads and gives no DNA. The table lists 330,000 or so distinct CDR3 sequences. The specimen was blood. These receptors were taken from a human donor with ulcerative colitis or Crohn's disease, or a healthy co-twin of an affected twin (not recorded which).

V gene TRBV27 combines with J gene TRBJ1-5; TCRdb's D call, TRBD1, is unchecked because there is no DNA. CDR1 is MNHEY, CDR2 SMNVEV, per germline (reference sequence). This CDR3 spans 13 amino acids. This CDR3 reads CASSPLDRVPQHF.

The chain combines TRBV9 with TRBJ2-2. There are 15 residues in the CDR3. Looked up from germline, CDR1 is SGDLS and CDR2 is YYNGEE. The CDR3 reads CASSVLESNTGELFF.

The chain joins TRBV12-3 or TRBV12-4 to TRBJ2-5; no DNA is available, so the TRBD1 call from TCRdb remains unchecked. The CDR3 is made up of 13 amino acids. The CDR3 protein is CASLRGAGETQYF.

The chain couples TRBV4-3 to TRBJ2-2; the D call from TCRdb, TRBD1, cannot be confirmed without DNA. Germline V gives CDR1 LGHNA, CDR2 YSLEER. The CDR3 extends over 17 amino acids. The CDR3: CASSQALGGSNTGELFF.

This chain uses TRBV7-9 with TRBJ1-1. This CDR3 has 13 residues. In germline, CDR1 is SEHNR, CDR2 FQNEAQ (reference sequence). The CDR3 is CASSLPAGGEAFF.

V and J are TRBV7-2 and TRBJ2-1; TCRdb selects TRBD2, and the lack of DNA leaves this call unchecked. CDR1 SGHTA and CDR2 FQGNSA come from the germline V gene. The CDR3 is 16 amino acids. The CDR3 reads CASSFWTSGAYNEQFF. The complete variable domain, with remaining parts taken from reference TRBV7-2 and TRBJ2-1, reads GAGVSQSPSNKVTEKGKDVELRCDPISGHTALYWYRQSLGQGLEFLIYFQGNSAPDKSGLPSDRFSAERTGGSVSTLTIQRTQQEDSAVYLCASSFWTSGAYNEQFFGPGTRLTVL.

V is TRBV15 and J is TRBJ1-3; TCRdb outputs TRBD1, but without DNA this stays unchecked. This CDR3 has 17 amino acids. Germline lookup yields CDR1 LNHNV and CDR2 YYDKDF (reference sequence). CDR3 region: CATSIRGSWRSGNTIYF.